This T cell receptor (beta chain) was identified during a study of blood T cell repertoires in COVID-19. Study overall: There were acute and convalescent COVID-19 samples, and they came from the United States, Italy and Spain.

Per the original data handling: Amplification of reference gene primers provided the estimated nucleated cell counts. The data were produced by immunoSEQ multiplex PCR, yet TCRdb's version contains in-frame clones alone and is incomplete. The V and J calls and clone size were taken over from that table, and D and trimming were inferred from the DNA. The data show some 250,000 clones, approximately 86% seen once. Looked up from germline, CDR1 is LGHNA and CDR2 is YNFKEQ. V lost 1 base, J lost 2 bases, and 11 bases lay in between. This CDR3 has 15 residues. The chain uses TRBV4-2 and TRBJ2-5, with no clear D. The sample consisted of peripheral blood. The receptor was isolated from a man aged 25-40 years with active or convalescent COVID-19. As DNA, the CDR3 is TGTGCCAGCAGCCAAGTTCTCGGTAAACAAGAGACCCAGTACTTC. It encodes CASSQVLGKQETQYF.